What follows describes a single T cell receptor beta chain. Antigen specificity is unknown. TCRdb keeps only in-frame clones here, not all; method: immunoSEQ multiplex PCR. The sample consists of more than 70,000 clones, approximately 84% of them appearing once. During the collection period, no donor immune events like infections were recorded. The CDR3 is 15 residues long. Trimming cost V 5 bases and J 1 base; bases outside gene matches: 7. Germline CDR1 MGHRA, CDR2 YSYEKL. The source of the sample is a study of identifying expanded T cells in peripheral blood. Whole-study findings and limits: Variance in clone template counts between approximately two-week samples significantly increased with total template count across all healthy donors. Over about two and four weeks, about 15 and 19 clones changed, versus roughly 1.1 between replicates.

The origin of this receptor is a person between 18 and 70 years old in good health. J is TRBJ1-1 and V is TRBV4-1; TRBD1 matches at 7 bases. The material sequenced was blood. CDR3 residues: CASSYKGGANTEAFF. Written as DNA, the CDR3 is TGCGCCAGCAGCTATAAAGGGGGCGCGAACACTGAAGCTTTCTTT.